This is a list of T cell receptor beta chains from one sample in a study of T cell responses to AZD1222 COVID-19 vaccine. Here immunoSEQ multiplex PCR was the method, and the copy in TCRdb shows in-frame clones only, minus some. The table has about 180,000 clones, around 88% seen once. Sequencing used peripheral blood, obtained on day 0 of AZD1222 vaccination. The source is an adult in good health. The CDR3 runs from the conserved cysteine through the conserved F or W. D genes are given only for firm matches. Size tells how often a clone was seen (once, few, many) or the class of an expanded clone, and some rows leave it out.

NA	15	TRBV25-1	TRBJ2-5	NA	CASSERGLTVETQYF	TGTGCCAGCAGTGAAAGGGGACTTACCGTGGAGACCCAGTACTTC
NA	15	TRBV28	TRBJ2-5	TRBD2	CASSLSREVQETQYF	TGTGCCAGCAGTTTATCCCGGGAGGTGCAAGAGACCCAGTACTTC
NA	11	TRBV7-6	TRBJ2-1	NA	CASSPGNEQFF	TGTGCCAGCAGCCCAGGCAATGAGCAGTTCTTC
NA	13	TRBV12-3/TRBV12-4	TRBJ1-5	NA	CASNDRGNQPQHF	TGTGCCAGCAACGACAGAGGCAATCAGCCCCAGCATTTT
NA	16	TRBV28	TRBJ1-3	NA	CASSPFDGGSGNTIYF	TGTGCCAGCAGTCCCTTCGATGGGGGCTCTGGAAACACCATATATTTT
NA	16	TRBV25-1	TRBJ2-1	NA	CASSFGGPPSYNEQFF	TGTGCCAGCAGCTTTGGGGGACCTCCCTCCTACAATGAGCAGTTCTTC
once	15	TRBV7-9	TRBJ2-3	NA	CASSLEETRVDTQYF	TGTGCCAGCAGCTTAGAGGAAACGAGGGTGGATACGCAGTATTTT
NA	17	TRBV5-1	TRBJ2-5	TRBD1	CASSLGSRTGYEETQYF	TGCGCCAGCAGCTTGGGGTCTAGGACAGGGTATGAGGAGACCCAGTACTTC
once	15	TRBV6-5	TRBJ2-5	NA	CASSYSNKGGIDQYF	TGTGCCAGCAGTTACTCGAATAAGGGGGGAATAGACCAGTACTTC
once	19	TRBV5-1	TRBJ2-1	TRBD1	CASSAPGTGGGLGRDEQFF	TGCGCCAGCAGCGCACCCGGGACAGGGGGAGGACTAGGTCGCGATGAGCAGTTCTTC
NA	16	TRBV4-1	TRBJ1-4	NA	CASSQVAGATNEKLFF	TGCGCCAGCAGCCAGGTGGCGGGGGCAACTAATGAAAAACTGTTTTTT
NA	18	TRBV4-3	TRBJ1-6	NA	CASSQGRGSSSYNSPLHF	TGCGCCAGCAGCCAGGGGAGGGGGTCAAGCTCCTATAATTCACCCCTCCACTTT
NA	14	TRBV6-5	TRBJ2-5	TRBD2	CASRQTSGGATQYF	TGTGCCAGCAGGCAAACTAGCGGGGGGGCCACCCAGTACTTC
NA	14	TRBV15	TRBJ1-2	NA	CATSRADINYGYTF	TGTGCCACCAGCAGAGCCGACATTAACTATGGCTACACCTTC
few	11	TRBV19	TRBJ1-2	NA	CASSTGESYTF	TGTGCCAGTAGTACGGGGGAAAGCTACACCTTC
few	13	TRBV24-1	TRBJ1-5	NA	CATSMQGNQPQHF	TGTGCCACCAGTATGCAGGGAAATCAGCCCCAGCATTTT
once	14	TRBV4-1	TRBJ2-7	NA	CASSPPSGYDEQYF	TGCGCCAGCAGCCCGCCTTCTGGGTATGACGAGCAGTACTTC
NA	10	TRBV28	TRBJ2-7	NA	CASSLGIQYF	TGTGCCAGCTCACTAGGGATACAGTACTTC
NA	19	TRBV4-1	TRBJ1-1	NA	CASSQVFLSYRRKNTEAFF	TGCGCCAGCAGCCAAGTTTTTTTATCCTACAGGAGAAAAAACACTGAAGCTTTCTTT
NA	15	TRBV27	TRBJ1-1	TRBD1	CASSISTGAYTEAFF	TGTGCCAGCAGTATTTCGACAGGGGCGTACACTGAAGCTTTCTTT
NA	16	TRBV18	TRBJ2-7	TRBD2	CASSPVMPGEGSEQYF	TGTGCCAGCTCACCAGTTATGCCGGGGGAGGGTAGCGAGCAGTACTTC
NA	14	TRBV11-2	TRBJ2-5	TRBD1	CASSLPGQGETQYF	TGTGCCAGCAGCCTTCCGGGACAGGGAGAGACCCAGTACTTC
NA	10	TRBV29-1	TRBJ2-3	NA	CSVDVDTQYF	TGCAGCGTTGACGTAGATACGCAGTATTTT
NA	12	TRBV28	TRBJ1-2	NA	CASKKTVYGYTF	TGTGCCAGCAAGAAGACAGTCTATGGCTACACCTTC
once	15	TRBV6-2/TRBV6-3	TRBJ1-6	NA	CASSTRDSQGSPLHF	TGTGCCAGCAGTACCCGGGACTCCCAAGGGTCACCCCTCCACTTT
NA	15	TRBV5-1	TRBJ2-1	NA	CASSVTGLSYNEQFF	TGCGCCAGCAGCGTCACAGGACTCTCCTACAATGAGCAGTTCTTC
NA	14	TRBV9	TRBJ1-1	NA	CASSVNYGAAEAFF	TGTGCCAGCAGCGTAAATTATGGGGCCGCTGAAGCTTTCTTT
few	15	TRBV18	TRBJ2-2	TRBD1	CASPPGQTRIGELFF	TGTGCCAGCCCGCCGGGACAGACTCGAATCGGGGAGCTGTTTTTT
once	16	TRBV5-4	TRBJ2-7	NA	CASSPEGGVRTYEQYF	TGTGCCAGCAGCCCCGAGGGGGGGGTGAGGACCTACGAGCAGTACTTC
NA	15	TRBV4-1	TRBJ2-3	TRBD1	CASSFRQGFTDTQYF	TGCGCCAGCAGCTTCCGACAGGGGTTCACAGATACGCAGTATTTT
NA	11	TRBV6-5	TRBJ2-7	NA	CASRMGGHLYF	TGTGCCAGCAGGATGGGGGGGCACCTGTACTTC
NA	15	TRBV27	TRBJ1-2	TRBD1	CASSSELTGVGGYTF	TGTGCCAGCAGTTCAGAATTGACAGGGGTCGGTGGCTACACCTTC
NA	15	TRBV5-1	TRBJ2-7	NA	CASSAGRTDSYEQYF	TGCGCCAGCAGCGCCGGGCGGACGGACTCCTACGAGCAGTACTTC
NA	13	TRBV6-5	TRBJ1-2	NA	CASSRREDYGYTF	TGTGCCAGCAGCCGCAGGGAGGACTATGGCTACACCTTC
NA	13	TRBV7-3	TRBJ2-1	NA	CASSLTIYNEQFF	TGTGCCAGCAGCTTAACTATCTACAATGAGCAGTTCTTC
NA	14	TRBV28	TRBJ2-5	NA	CASSFVYSKETQYF	TGTGCCAGCAGTTTCGTGTACTCCAAAGAGACCCAGTACTTC
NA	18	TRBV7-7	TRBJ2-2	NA	CASSLAISLGRNTGELFF	TGTGCTAGCAGCTTAGCGATTTCCCTTGGACGGAACACCGGGGAGCTGTTTTTT
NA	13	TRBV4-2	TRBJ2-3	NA	CASSQRITDTQYF	TGTGCCAGCAGCCAAAGAATCACAGATACGCAGTATTTT
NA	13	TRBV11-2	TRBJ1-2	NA	CASSLMGAHGYTF	TGTGCCAGCAGCTTGATGGGGGCCCATGGCTACACCTTC
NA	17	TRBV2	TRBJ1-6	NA	CASSEARLSSYNSPLHF	TGTGCCAGCAGTGAAGCCAGACTGAGCTCCTATAATTCACCCCTCCACTTT
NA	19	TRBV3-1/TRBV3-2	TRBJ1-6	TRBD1	CASSQDPGQGIFRNSPLHF	TGTGCCAGCAGCCAAGATCCGGGACAGGGGATTTTCAGAAATTCACCCCTCCACTTT
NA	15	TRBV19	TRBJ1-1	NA	CASSESVNRGTEAFF	TGTGCCAGTAGTGAGTCAGTCAACCGGGGCACTGAAGCTTTCTTT
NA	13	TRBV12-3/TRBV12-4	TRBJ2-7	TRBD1	CASSQTGKGEQYF	TGTGCCAGCAGTCAGACAGGGAAAGGCGAGCAGTACTTC
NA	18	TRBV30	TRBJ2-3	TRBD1	CAWSEPVFTGAFTDTQYF	TGTGCCTGGAGTGAGCCTGTTTTCACAGGGGCTTTCACAGATACGCAGTATTTT
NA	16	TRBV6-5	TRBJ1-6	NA	CASSYTGQYGDSPLHF	TGTGCCAGCAGTTACACGGGACAATACGGGGATTCACCCCTCCACTTT
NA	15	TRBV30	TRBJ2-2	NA	CAWSVLGYVAGELFF	TGTGCCTGGAGTGTACTAGGGTATGTCGCCGGGGAGCTGTTTTTT
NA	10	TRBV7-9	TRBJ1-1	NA	CASSSEGAFF	TGTGCCAGCAGCTCTGAAGGAGCTTTCTTT
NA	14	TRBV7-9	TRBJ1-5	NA	CASSLSWGNQPQHF	TGTGCCAGCAGCTTATCCTGGGGCAATCAGCCCCAGCATTTT